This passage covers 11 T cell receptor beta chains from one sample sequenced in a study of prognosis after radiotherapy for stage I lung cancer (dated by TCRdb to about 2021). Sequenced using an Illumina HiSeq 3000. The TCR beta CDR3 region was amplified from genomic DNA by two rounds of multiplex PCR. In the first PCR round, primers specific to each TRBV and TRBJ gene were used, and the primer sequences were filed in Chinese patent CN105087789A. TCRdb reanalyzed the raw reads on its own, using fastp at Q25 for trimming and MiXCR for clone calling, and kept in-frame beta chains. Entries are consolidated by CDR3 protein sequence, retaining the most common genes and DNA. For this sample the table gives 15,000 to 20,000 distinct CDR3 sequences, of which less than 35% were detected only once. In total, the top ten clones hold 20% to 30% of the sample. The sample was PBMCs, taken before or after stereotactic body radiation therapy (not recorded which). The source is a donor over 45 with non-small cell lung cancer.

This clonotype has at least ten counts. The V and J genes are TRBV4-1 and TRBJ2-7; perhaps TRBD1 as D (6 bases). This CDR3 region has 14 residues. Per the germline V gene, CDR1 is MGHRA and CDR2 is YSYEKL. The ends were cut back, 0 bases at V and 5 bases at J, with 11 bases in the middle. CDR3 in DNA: TGCGCCAGCAGCCAAGAAGGCAGGGGTAACGAGCAGTACTTC. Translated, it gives CASSQEGRGNEQYF.

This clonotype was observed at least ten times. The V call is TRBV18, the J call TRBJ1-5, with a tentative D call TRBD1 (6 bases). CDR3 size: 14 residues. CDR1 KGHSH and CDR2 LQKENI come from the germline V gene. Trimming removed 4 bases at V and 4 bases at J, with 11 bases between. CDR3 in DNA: TGTGCCAGCTCACAATGGACAGAAAATCAGCCCCAGCATTTT. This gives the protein CASSQWTENQPQHF.

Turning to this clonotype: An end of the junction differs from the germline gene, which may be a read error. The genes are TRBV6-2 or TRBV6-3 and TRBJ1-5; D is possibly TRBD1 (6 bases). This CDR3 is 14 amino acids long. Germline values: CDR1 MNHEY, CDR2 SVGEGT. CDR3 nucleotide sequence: TGTGCCAGCATTTACTCTGGAGGACGGGGGCCACAGCATTTT. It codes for CASIYSGGRGPQHF.

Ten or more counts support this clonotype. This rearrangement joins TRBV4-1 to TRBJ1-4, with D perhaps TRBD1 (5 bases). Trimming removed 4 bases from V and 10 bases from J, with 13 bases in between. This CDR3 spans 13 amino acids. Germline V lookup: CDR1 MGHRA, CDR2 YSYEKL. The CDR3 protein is CASSPTGGAKLFF. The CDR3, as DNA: TGCGCCAGCAGCCCCACCGGTGGGGCAAAACTGTTTTTT.

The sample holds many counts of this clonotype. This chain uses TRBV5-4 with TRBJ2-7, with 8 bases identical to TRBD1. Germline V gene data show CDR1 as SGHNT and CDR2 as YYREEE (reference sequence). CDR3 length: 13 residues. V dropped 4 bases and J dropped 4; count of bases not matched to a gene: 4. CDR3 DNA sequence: TGTGCCAGCAGCAAGGACAGGGTTTACGAGCAGTACTTC. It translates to CASSKDRVYEQYF.

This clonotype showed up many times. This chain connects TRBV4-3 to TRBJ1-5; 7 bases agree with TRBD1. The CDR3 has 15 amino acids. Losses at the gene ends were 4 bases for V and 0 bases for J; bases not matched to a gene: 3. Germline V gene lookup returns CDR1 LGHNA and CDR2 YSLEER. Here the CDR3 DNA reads TGCGCCAGCAGCCGGGACAGAAATAGCAATCAGCCCCAGCATTTT. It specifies CASSRDRNSNQPQHF.

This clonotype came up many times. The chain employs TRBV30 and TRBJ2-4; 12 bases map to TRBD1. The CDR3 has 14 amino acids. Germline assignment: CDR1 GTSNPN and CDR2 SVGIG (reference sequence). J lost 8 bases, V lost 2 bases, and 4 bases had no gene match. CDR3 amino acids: CAWSPGTGGYIQYF. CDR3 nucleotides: TGTGCCTGGAGTCCCGGGACAGGGGGCTACATTCAGTACTTC.

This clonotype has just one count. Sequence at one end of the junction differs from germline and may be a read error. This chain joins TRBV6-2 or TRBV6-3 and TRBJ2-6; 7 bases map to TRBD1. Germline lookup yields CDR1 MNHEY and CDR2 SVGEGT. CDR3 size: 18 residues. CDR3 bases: TGTGCCAGCAGTGAGGGGCGGACAGGAGCTTCCTGGGCCAACGTCCTTACTTTC. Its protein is CASSEGRTGASWANVLTF.

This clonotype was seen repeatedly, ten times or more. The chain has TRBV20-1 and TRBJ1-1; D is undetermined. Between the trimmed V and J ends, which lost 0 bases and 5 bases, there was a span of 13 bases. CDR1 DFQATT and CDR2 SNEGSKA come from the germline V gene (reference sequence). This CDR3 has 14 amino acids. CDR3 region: CSARDYSGGTEAFF. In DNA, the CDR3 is TGCAGTGCTAGAGATTATTCGGGAGGAACTGAAGCTTTCTTT.

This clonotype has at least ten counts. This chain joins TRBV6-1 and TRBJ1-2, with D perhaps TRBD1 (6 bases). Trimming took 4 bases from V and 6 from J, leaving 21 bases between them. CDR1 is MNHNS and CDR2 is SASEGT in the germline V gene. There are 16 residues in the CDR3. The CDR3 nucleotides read TGTGCCAGCAGTGGCCCCGGGGGGGGCGTTTTTGATGGCTACACCTTC. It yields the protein CASSGPGGGVFDGYTF.

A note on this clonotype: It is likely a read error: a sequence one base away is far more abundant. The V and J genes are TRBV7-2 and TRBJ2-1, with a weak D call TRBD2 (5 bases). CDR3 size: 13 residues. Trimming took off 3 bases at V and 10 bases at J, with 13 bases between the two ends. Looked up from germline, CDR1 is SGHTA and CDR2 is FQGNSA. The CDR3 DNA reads TGTGCCAGCAGCTTTGGGGAGTCCTACGAGCAGTTCTTC. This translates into CASSFGESYEQFF.